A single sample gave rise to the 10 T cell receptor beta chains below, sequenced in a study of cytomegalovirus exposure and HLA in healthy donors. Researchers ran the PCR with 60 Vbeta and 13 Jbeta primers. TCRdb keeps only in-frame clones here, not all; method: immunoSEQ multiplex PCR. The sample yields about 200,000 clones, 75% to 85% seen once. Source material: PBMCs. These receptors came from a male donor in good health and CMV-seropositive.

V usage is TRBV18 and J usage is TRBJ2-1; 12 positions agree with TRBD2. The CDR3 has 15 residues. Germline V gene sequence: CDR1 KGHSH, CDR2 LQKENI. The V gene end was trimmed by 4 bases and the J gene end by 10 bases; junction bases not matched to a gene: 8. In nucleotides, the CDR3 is TGTGCCAGCTCACAGACTAGCGGGGGAAACTCAGAGCAGTTCTTC. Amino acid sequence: CASSQTSGGNSEQFF.

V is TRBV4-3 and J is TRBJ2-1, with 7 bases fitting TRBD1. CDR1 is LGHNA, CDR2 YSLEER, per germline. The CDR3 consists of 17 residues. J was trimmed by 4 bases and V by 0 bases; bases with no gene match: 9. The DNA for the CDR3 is TGCGCCAGCAGCCAAGATTGGGGCCAGGGGGATTACAATGAGCAGTTCTTC. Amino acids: CASSQDWGQGDYNEQFF.

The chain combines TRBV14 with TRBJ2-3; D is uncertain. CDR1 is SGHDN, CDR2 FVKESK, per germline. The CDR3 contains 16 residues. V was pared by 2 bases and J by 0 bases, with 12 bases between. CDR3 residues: CASSQWQAYSTDTQYF. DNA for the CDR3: TGTGCCAGCAGCCAATGGCAGGCTTACAGCACAGATACGCAGTATTTT.

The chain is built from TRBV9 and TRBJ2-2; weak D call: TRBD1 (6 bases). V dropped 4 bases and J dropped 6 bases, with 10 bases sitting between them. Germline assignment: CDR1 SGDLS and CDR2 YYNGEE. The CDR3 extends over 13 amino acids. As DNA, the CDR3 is TGTGCCAGCAGCCCTCGGACAGCCGGGGAGCTGTTTTTT. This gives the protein CASSPRTAGELFF.

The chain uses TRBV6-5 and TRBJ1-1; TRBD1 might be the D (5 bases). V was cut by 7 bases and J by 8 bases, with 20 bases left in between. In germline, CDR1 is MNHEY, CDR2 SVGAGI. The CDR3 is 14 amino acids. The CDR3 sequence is CASTQPGNVREAFF. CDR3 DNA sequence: TGTGCCAGCACGCAGCCAGGGAACGTCCGGGAAGCTTTCTTT.

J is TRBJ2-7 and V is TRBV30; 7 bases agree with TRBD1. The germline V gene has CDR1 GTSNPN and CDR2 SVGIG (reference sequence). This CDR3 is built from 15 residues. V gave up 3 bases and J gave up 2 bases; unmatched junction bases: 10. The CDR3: CAWSNRGEGAYEQYF. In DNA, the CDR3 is TGTGCCTGGAGCAACAGGGGAGAAGGGGCCTACGAGCAGTACTTC.

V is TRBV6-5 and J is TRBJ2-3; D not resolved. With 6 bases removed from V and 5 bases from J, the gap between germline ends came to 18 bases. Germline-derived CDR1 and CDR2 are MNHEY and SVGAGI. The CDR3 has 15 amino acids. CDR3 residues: CASRPVLMPGDTQYF. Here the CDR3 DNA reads TGTGCCAGCAGGCCAGTACTGATGCCGGGAGATACGCAGTATTTT.

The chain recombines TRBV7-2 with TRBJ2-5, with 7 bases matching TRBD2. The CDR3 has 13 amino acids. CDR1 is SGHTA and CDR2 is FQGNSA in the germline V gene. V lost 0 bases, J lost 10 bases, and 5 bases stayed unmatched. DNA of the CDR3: TGTGCCAGCAGCTTAGCGGTCGGGGGGAGCCAGTACTTC. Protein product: CASSLAVGGSQYF.

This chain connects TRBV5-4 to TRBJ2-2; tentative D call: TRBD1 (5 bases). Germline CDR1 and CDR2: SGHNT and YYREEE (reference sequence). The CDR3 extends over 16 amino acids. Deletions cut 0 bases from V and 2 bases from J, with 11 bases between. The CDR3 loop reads CASSLVIQANTGELFF. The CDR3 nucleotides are TGTGCCAGCAGCTTGGTCATACAGGCCAACACCGGGGAGCTGTTTTTT.

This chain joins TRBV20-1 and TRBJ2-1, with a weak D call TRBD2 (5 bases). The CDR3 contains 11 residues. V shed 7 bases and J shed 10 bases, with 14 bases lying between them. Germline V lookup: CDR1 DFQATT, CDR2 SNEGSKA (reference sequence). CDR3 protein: CSVPSSGEQFF. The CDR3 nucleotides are TGCAGTGTTCCTTCATCGGGGGAGCAGTTCTTC.